This TCR beta chain appears in the sequencing data of a study of cytomegalovirus exposure and HLA in healthy donors. The study, taken as a whole, reports: It was 150 to 200 TCR beta chains that were listed as cytomegalovirus-associated.

V lost 5 bases and J lost 8, with 8 bases in between. The germline gives CDR1 SGHRS, CDR2 YFSETQ. The CDR3 runs 11 residues. TCRdb keeps only in-frame clones here, not all; method: immunoSEQ multiplex PCR. The sample lists roughly 330,000 clones, approximately 86% occurring once. Note on this clone: Antigen specificity is unknown.

The sequenced material came from PBMCs. This sequence joins TRBV5-1 and TRBJ2-1; D is unclear. The clonotype originates from a woman in her twenties or thirties in good health and CMV-seropositive. CDR3 DNA: TGCGCCAGCAGACTGAAGGATGAGCAGTTCTTC. This codes for CASRLKDEQFF. The whole variable domain, filled in from reference TRBV5-1 and TRBJ2-1, reads KAGVTQTPRYLIKTRGQQVTLSCSPISGHRSVSWYQQTPGQGLQFLFEYFSETQRNKGNFPGRFSGRQFSNSRSEMNVSTLELGDSALYLCASRLKDEQFFGPGTRLTVL.